These 8 T cell receptor beta chains came from one sample sequenced in a study of T-cell memory formation after mild COVID-19. TCRdb reanalysed the 5' RACE reads using MiXCR and keeps one entry per CDR3 protein. The sample includes about 470,000 distinct CDR3 sequences, around a quarter of them seen just once. The sequenced sample was PBMCs or a T cell subset sorted from them (not recorded which). These receptors were taken from an adult woman who had mild COVID-19 (a few samples of this study predate the infection). Cell type and time point are not known.

The chain recombines TRBV20-1 with TRBJ1-6; D not resolved. The CDR3 covers 13 residues. V was shortened by 2 bases and J by 9 bases, with 11 bases between the two germline ends. Germline CDR1 reads DFQATT; CDR2 reads SNEGSKA (reference sequence). CDR3 loop: CSARTTVGSPLHF. CDR3 DNA: TGCAGTGCTAGAACGACCGTAGGTTCACCCCTCCACTTT.

The rearrangement joins TRBV21-1 to TRBJ1-5. TRBV21-1 is a documented pseudogene. There are 16 residues in the CDR3. The CDR3 is CASSKEGRLSNQPQHF. The CDR3 DNA follows: TGTGCCAGCAGCAAAGAGGGCAGGCTTAGCAATCAGCCCCAGCATTTT.

This clonotype has a handful of counts. The CDR3 reads CATSDSSGLGTQYF. The CDR3 nucleotides read TGTGCCACCAGTGACTCTAGCGGGCTAGGGACCCAGTACTTC. The J gene is TRBJ2-5, the V gene TRBV24-1; 8 bases are shared with TRBD2. CDR3 length equals 14 residues. Germline CDR1 KGHDR, CDR2 SFDVKD. V lost 4 bases and J lost 7; bases outside the gene matches: 7.

This clonotype was seen many times. The chain employs TRBV15 and TRBJ2-7, with TRBD1 as a possible D gene (5 bases). Germline V gene sequence: CDR1 LNHNV, CDR2 YYDKDF (reference sequence). The CDR3 extends over 16 amino acids. V was trimmed by 1 base and J by 3 bases, leaving 16 bases between them. The CDR3 sequence: CATSRVHTLGVYEQYF. As DNA, the CDR3 is TGTGCCACCAGCAGAGTCCACACCCTAGGGGTCTACGAGCAGTACTTC.

This clonotype was seen a handful of times. The rearrangement joins TRBV7-2 to TRBJ2-5; D is possibly TRBD2 (7 bases). Trimming pared 2 bases from V and 5 bases from J, leaving 15 bases between. Germline V gene sequence: CDR1 SGHTA, CDR2 FQGNSA. The CDR3 spans 15 residues. CDR3 amino acids: CASSLSTGGGETQYF. The DNA for the CDR3 is TGTGCCAGCAGCTTATCCACGGGGGGCGGGGAGACCCAGTACTTC.

V gene TRBV20-1 combines with J gene TRBJ1-5, with 8 bases matching TRBD1. With 4 bases clipped from V and 1 base from J, the junction kept 3 bases outside the gene matches. CDR3 length: 14 residues. Germline assignment: CDR1 DFQATT and CDR2 SNEGSKA (reference sequence). The chain's CDR3 is CSAKTGVSNQPQHF. The CDR3 nucleotides read TGCAGTGCTAAGACAGGGGTAAGCAATCAGCCCCAGCATTTT.

The chain links TRBV20-1 to TRBJ2-1; weak D call: TRBD2 (5 bases). V dropped 0 bases and J dropped 4 bases, with 10 bases sitting between them. The germline V gene encodes CDR1 DFQATT and CDR2 SNEGSKA (reference sequence). This CDR3 spans 14 amino acids. The CDR3 DNA reads TGCAGTGCTAGAGAGCGGAGGACGTACAATGAGCAGTTCTTC. Its translation: CSARERRTYNEQFF.

V and J are TRBV7-9 and TRBJ1-4; 9 bases map to TRBD1. The CDR3 consists of 14 residues. The junction had 6 bases not matched to a gene; V was cut back by 5 bases and J by 8 bases. Germline assignment: CDR1 SEHNR and CDR2 FQNEAQ (reference sequence). Here the CDR3 reads CASSQGQGKEKLFF. CDR3 sequence (DNA): TGTGCCAGCAGCCAGGGACAGGGTAAAGAAAAACTGTTTTTT.